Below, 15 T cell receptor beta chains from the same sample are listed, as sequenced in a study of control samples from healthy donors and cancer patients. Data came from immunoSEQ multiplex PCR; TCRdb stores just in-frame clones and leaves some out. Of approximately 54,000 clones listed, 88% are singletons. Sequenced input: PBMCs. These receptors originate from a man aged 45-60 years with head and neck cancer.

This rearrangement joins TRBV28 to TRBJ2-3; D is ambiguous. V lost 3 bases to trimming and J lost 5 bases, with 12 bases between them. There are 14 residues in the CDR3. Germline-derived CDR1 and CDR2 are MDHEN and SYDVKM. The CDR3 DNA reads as TGTGCCAGCAGTTTTAATGTCTACCAAGATACGCAGTATTTT. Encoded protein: CASSFNVYQDTQYF.

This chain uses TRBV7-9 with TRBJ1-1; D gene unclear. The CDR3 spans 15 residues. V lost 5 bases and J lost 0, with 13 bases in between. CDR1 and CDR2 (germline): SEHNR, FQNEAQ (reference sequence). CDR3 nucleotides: TGTGCCAGCAGCCCCCCGGCAGAGCTGAACACTGAAGCTTTCTTT. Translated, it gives CASSPPAELNTEAFF.

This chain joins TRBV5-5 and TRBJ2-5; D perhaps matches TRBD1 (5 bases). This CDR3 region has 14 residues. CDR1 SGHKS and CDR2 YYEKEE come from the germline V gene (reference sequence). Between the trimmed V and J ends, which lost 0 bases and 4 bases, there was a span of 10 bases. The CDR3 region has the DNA TGTGCCAGCAGCTTGGAGACCCAGGGAGAGACCCAGTACTTC. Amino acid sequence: CASSLETQGETQYF.

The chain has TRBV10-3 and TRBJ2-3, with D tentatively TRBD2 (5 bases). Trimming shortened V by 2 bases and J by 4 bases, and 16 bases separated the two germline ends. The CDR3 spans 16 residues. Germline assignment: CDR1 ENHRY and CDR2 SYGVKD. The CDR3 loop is CAISEGEGAGADTQYF. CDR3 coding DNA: TGTGCCATCAGTGAGGGCGAGGGAGCCGGCGCAGATACGCAGTATTTT.

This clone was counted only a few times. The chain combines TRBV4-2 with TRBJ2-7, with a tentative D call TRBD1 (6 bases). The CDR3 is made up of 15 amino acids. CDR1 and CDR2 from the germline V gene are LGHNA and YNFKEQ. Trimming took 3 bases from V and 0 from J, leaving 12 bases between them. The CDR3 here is CASSQIQDSSYEQYF. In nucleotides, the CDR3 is TGTGCCAGCAGCCAGATCCAGGACAGCTCCTACGAGCAGTACTTC.

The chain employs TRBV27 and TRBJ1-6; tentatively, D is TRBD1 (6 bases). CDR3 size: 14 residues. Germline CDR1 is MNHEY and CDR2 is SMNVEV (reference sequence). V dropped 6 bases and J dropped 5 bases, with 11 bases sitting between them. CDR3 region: CASRGTTNNSPLHF. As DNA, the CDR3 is TGTGCCAGCAGGGGGACAACAAATAATTCACCCCTCCACTTT.

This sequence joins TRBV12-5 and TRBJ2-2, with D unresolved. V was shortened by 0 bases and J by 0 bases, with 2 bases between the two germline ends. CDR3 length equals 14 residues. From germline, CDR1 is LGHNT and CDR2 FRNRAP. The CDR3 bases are TGTGCTAGTGGTTTGGTACCGAACACCGGGGAGCTGTTTTTT. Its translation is CASGLVPNTGELFF.

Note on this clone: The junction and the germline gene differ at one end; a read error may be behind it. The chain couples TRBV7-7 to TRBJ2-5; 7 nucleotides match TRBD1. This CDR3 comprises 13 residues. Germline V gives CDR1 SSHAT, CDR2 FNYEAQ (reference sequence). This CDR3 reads CASSLAGGETQYF. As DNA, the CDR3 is TGTGCTAGCAGCTTAGCAGGGGGAGAGACCCAGTACTTC. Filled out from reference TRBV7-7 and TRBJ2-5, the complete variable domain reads GAGVSQSPRYKVTKRGQDVTLRCDPISSHATLYWYQQALGQGPEFLTYFNYEAQPDKSGLPSDRFSAERPEGSISTLTIQRTEQRDSAMYRCASSLAGGETQYFGPGTRLLVL.

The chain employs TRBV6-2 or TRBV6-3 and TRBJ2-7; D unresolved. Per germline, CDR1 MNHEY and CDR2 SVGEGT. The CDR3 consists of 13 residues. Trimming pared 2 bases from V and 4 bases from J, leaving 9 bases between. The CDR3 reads CASSYRQSYEQYF. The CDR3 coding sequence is TGTGCCAGCAGTTACCGGCAGTCATACGAGCAGTACTTC.

The CDR3, as DNA: TGCGCCAGCAGCCTATCCGACAGGGGCGAGCAGTACTTC. Protein sequence: CASSLSDRGEQYF. The J gene is TRBJ2-7, the V gene TRBV4-1, with 8 bases matching TRBD1. The J segment lost 6 bases and the V segment lost 4 bases, leaving 5 bases of the junction unmatched. Germline V gene lookup returns CDR1 MGHRA and CDR2 YSYEKL. This CDR3 region has 13 residues.

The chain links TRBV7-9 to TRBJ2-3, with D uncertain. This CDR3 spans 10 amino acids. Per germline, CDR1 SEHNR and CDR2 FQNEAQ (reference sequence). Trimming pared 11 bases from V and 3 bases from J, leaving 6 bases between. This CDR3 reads CAPGTDTQYF. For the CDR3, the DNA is TGTGCCCCGGGTACAGATACGCAGTATTTT.

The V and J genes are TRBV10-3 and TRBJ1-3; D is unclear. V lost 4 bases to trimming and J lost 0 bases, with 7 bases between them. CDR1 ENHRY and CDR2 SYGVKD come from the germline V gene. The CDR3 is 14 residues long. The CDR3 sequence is CAISGVDSGNTIYF. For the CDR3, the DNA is TGTGCCATCAGTGGGGTCGACTCTGGAAACACCATATATTTT.

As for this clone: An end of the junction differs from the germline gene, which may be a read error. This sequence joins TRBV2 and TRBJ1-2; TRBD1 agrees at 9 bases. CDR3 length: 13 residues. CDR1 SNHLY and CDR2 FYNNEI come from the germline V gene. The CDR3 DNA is TGTGCCAGCTCCGCGGACGGGACAGGGAAGACCCTCTTC. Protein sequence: CASSADGTGKTLF.

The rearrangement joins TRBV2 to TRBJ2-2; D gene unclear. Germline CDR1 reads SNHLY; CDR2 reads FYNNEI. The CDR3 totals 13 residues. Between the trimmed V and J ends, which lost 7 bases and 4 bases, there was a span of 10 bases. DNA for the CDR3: TGTGCCAGCACCCCCGCTAGCACCGGGGAGCTGTTTTTT. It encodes CASTPASTGELFF.

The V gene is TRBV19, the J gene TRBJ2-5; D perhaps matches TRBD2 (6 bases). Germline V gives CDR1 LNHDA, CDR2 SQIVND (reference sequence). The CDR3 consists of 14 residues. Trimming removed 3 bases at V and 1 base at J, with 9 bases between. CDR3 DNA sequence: TGTGCCAGTAGTATGAGGGGAGGCCAAGAGACCCAGTACTTC. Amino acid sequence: CASSMRGGQETQYF.